A selection of T cell receptor beta chains follows, all from one sample in a study of control samples from healthy donors and cancer patients. Clones were sequenced by immunoSEQ multiplex PCR, and TCRdb holds only the in-frame ones, with some missing. Of some 77,000 clones in the sample, roughly nine tenths are singletons; the top ten hold 7.6%. Sequenced sample: blood. Source of these receptors: a woman in her sixties in good health. CDR3s include the opening cysteine and the closing phenylalanine or tryptophan. Each record gives: J gene, V gene, D gene, clone size, CDR3 protein, CDR3 DNA. D genes are given only for firm matches. A row's size may be missing; if present it is once, few, many or a size class.

TRBJ1-5 TRBV7-8 . . CASSLEVSTGRPQHF TGTGCCAGCAGCTTAGAGGTCAGCACAGGGAGGCCCCAGCATTTT
TRBJ2-3 TRBV28 TRBD2 few CASSFLAGTDTQYF TGTGCCAGCAGTTTTTTAGCGGGGACAGATACGCAGTATTTT
TRBJ2-6 TRBV4-2 . . CASSLPRSGANVLTF TGTGCCAGCAGCCTCCCTAGGTCTGGGGCCAACGTCCTGACTTTC
TRBJ1-3 TRBV10-3 . . CAISESRGSSGNTIYF TGTGCCATCAGTGAGTCAAGGGGTAGCTCTGGAAACACCATATATTTT
TRBJ2-5 TRBV5-1 TRBD2 . CASSSGTSGETQYF TGCGCCAGCAGCTCGGGGACTAGCGGAGAGACCCAGTACTTC
TRBJ1-3 TRBV5-5 . once CASSLWDAGNTIYF TGTGCCAGCAGCTTGTGGGATGCCGGAAACACCATATATTTT
TRBJ1-2 TRBV5-4 TRBD1 . CASSLEGGQTGGYTF TGTGCCAGCAGCTTGGAAGGGGGCCAAACGGGAGGCTACACCTTC
TRBJ1-2 TRBV19 . . CASKETLARQGYTF TGTGCCAGTAAAGAGACTCTGGCCCGGCAAGGCTACACCTTC
TRBJ1-2 TRBV3-1/TRBV3-2 . . CASSPGGQNIYGYTF TGTGCCAGCAGCCCCGGCGGACAGAATATCTATGGCTACACCTTC
TRBJ2-1 TRBV5-4 . . CASSRGTDSSYNEQFF TGTGCCAGCAGCCGCGGGACTGATTCCTCCTACAATGAGCAGTTCTTC
TRBJ1-1 TRBV4-3 . once CASSQEPGWSTEAFF TGCGCCAGCAGCCAAGAACCGGGATGGAGCACTGAAGCTTTCTTT
TRBJ1-1 TRBV4-1 . . CASSQQIGGHEAFF TGCGCCAGCAGCCAGCAGATAGGGGGTCATGAAGCTTTCTTT
TRBJ2-3 TRBV9 TRBD2 . CASSLRTSGVIDTQYF TGTGCCAGCAGCCTTCGGACTAGCGGGGTTATAGATACGCAGTATTTT
TRBJ1-1 TRBV28 . . CASSLSSLFVRTTEAFF TGTGCCAGCAGCCTCTCCTCTCTTTTTGTGAGGACCACTGAAGCTTTCTTT
TRBJ1-4 TRBV18 . . CASSSRGNEKLFF TGTGCCAGCTCGAGCAGGGGTAATGAAAAACTGTTTTTT
TRBJ2-1 TRBV27 TRBD2 . CASSLRGTSGTYNEQFF TGTGCCAGCAGTTTACGCGGGACTAGCGGCACCTACAATGAGCAGTTCTTC
TRBJ2-7 TRBV5-1 TRBD2 . CASSLGLADAYEQYF TGCGCCAGCAGTTTGGGACTAGCGGATGCCTACGAGCAGTACTTC